This T cell receptor (beta chain) comes out of a study of T cell responses to AZD1222 COVID-19 vaccine. Regarding the study as a whole: Vaccine-associated CD4 TCRs spanned spike, dominant at 160-218 and 743-854. No repertoire was sampled before or during the peak T cell response, only after it. AZD1222 recipients seropositive at baseline numbered only 5 or 6. Among the donors, most were white British and more were female, and clonal diversity was possibly underestimated.

The germline V gene has CDR1 SGHNT and CDR2 YYREEE (reference sequence). V trimming: 0 bases; J trimming: 4 bases; junction bases outside the gene matches: 0. The CDR3 spans 15 residues. A remark on this clone: The antigen remains unidentified.

Sequenced by immunoSEQ multiplex PCR; TCRdb stores in-frame clones only, minus some. The table lists 110,000 to 150,000 clones, over 75% of them singletons. The source is an adult in good health. V and J are TRBV5-4 and TRBJ2-2; the match to TRBD2 covers 10 bases. Sequencing was performed on peripheral blood, taken on day 0 of AZD1222 vaccination. In DNA form, the CDR3 reads TGTGCCAGCAGCTTGGGACTAGCGGGCACCGGGGAGCTGTTTTTT. Translating gives CASSLGLAGTGELFF. Variable domain in full (rest from reference TRBV5-4 and TRBJ2-2): ETGVTQSPTHLIKTRGQQVTLRCSSQSGHNTVSWYQQALGQGPQFIFQYYREEENGRGNFPPRFSGLQFPNYSSELNVNALELDDSALYLCASSLGLAGTGELFFGEGSRLTVL.